Here is one T cell receptor beta chain with its context. Its antigen is unknown. The data were obtained in a study of T cell repertoires in cytomegalovirus infection. About the study: CMV epitopes that were recently identified and HLA-C-restricted were used alongside well-studied HLA-B-restricted ones. Both CMV infection and a matching HLA type were indicated by public TCR beta signatures. Study-level findings and limits: Dominating the ex vivo response were TCR beta clonotypes that were CMV-specific and HLA-C-restricted. Using cumulative public TCR beta family frequency, the authors identified those who carried CMV together with the relevant HLA.

V shed 4 bases and J 2 bases; nucleotides not matched to a gene: 12. This CDR3 has 17 residues. Germline V lookup: CDR1 ENHRY, CDR2 SYGVKD. TCRdb redid the calling of the reads with MiXCR, one entry per CDR3 protein. The table has about 900,000 distinct CDR3 sequences, around 30% seen once. This clonotype was obtained from a human donor in good health (CMV status not recorded). Some clones in this sample may be carry-over from other donors' samples. Sequencing used cultured CD8+ T cells from PBMCs, obtained from culture after CMV antigen stimulation. This chain uses TRBV10-3 with TRBJ1-2; 8 nucleotides agree with TRBD1. The CDR3: CAISGRTGTNINYGYTF. CDR3 DNA sequence: TGTGCCATCAGTGGACGGACAGGGACCAACATAAACTATGGCTACACCTTC.